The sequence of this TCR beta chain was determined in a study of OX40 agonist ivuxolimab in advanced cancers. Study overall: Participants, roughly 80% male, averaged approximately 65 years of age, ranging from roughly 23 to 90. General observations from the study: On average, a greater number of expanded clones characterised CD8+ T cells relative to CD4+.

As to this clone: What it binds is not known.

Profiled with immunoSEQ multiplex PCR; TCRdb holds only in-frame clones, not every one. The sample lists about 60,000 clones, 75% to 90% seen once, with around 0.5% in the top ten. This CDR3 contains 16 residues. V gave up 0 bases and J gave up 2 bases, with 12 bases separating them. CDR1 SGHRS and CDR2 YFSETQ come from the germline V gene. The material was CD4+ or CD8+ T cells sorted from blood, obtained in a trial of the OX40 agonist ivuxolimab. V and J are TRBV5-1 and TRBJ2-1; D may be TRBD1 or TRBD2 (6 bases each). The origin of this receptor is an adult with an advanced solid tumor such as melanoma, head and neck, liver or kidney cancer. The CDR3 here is CASSLGGAHAYNEQFF. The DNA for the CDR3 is TGCGCCAGCAGCTTGGGGGGGGCCCACGCCTACAATGAGCAGTTCTTC.